Shown below are 2 T cell receptor beta chains from a single sample sequenced in a study of blood T cell repertoires in COVID-19 (dated by TCRdb to the early 2020s). The method was the immunoSEQ multiplex PCR assay. As stored in TCRdb, this immuneACCESS dataset retains in-frame rearrangements with V and J assigned. A fraction of the clones does not appear; measured against another copy, unresolved V genes explain less than half of the discrepancy, and the remainder lacks a known reason. Across this sample there are about 200,000 clones, with nearly 90% seen only once. The top ten hold 18% of the sample. The sequenced sample was peripheral blood. The receptors were sampled from a man aged 50 or older with COVID-19, enrolled during active disease.

This clone was recorded a few times. V and J are TRBV30 and TRBJ1-2, with a weak D call TRBD1 (6 bases). V lost 4 bases and J 2 bases, leaving 14 bases between the germline ends. Germline CDR1 and CDR2: GTSNPN and SVGIG (reference sequence). The CDR3 sequence is 14 residues long. This chain's CDR3 is CAWKGPRGNYGYTF. DNA for the CDR3: TGTGCCTGGAAGGGCCCTAGGGGGAACTATGGCTACACCTTC.

This clone showed up just once. The V gene is TRBV10-3, the J gene TRBJ1-4, with 10 bases fitting TRBD1. The CDR3 contains 18 residues. V lost 0 bases and J lost 2; bases outside the gene matches: 6. Per the germline V gene, CDR1 is ENHRY and CDR2 is SYGVKD. This chain's CDR3 is CAISESRGTGATNEKLFF. The CDR3 DNA is TGTGCCATCAGTGAGTCGAGGGGGACAGGGGCGACTAATGAAAAACTGTTTTTT.